This T cell receptor (beta chain) was identified during a study of human CD8 memory T cell subsets. For stem-like memory CD8+ T cells (TSTEM), the phenotype was CCR7+ PD-1- TIGIT-. Germline CDR1 reads MDHEN; CDR2 reads SYDVKM. The CDR3 contains 14 residues. Libraries of TCR beta chains were produced by 5' RACE (UMI-labeled). TCRdb re-called the 5' RACE reads and shows each CDR3 protein once, DNA omitted. The table gives roughly 9,800 distinct CDR3 sequences; the top ten clones make up approximately 9.7% of it. This clonotype is labeled large (0.1 to 1%) based on frequency. The chain has TRBV28 and TRBJ2-7. The clonotype was recovered from a human donor in good health. The sample taken for sequencing was CD8+ stem-like memory T cells (TSCM and TCM) sorted from PBMCs. Sample subset: stem-like memory CD8 T cells (TSTEM), CCR7+ PD-1- TIGIT-. The CDR3 loop reads CASSISDGVYEQYF.